These T cell receptor beta chains were read from a single sample in a study of cytomegalovirus exposure and HLA in healthy donors. The protocol was immunoSEQ multiplex PCR, while the TCRdb copy is restricted to in-frame clones and leaves out a portion. The data contain over 120,000 clones, approximately 86% of them singletons. Material: PBMCs. These receptors were collected from a man aged 18 to 30 in good health and CMV-seropositive. Both conserved end residues are part of each CDR3. D genes are given only for firm matches. Size tells how often a clone was seen (once, few, many) or the class of an expanded clone, and some rows leave it out.

TRBV30	.	TRBD1	TRBJ2-5	CAWSPLFLQGQETQYF	TGTGCCTGGAGTCCCCTATTCCTACAGGGGCAAGAGACCCAGTACTTC
TRBV7-6	.	.	TRBJ1-6	CASSLADSALNSPLHF	TGTGCCAGCAGCTTAGCCGACAGTGCCTTAAATTCACCCCTCCACTTT
TRBV30	.	.	TRBJ2-6	CAWGNQGTGANVLTF	TGTGCCTGGGGTAACCAGGGGACTGGGGCCAACGTCCTGACTTTC
TRBV14	.	.	TRBJ1-1	CASSQGGNTEAFF	TGTGCCAGCAGCCAAGGAGGGAACACTGAAGCTTTCTTT
TRBV9	.	TRBD1	TRBJ2-7	CASSTGTGAYEQYF	TGTGCCAGCTCCACCGGGACAGGGGCCTACGAGCAGTACTTC
TRBV19	.	TRBD1	TRBJ1-3	CASSIDRGQGNTIYF	TGTGCCAGTAGTATAGATCGGGGACAGGGAAACACCATATATTTT
TRBV11-1	once	.	TRBJ2-1	CASSLANSPQFF	TGTGCCAGCAGCTTAGCGAACTCCCCCCAGTTCTTC
TRBV27	once	TRBD2	TRBJ2-7	CASSSLAGGPYEQYF	TGTGCCAGCAGTTCCTTAGCGGGAGGACCCTACGAGCAGTACTTC
TRBV10-3	.	TRBD1	TRBJ2-2	CAIRGQGSWTGELFF	TGTGCCATCAGGGGACAGGGATCTTGGACCGGGGAGCTGTTTTTT
TRBV9	.	TRBD1	TRBJ1-1	CASSVSTGDLPTEAFF	TGTGCCAGCAGCGTTTCGACAGGGGATTTGCCCACTGAAGCTTTCTTT
TRBV29-1	.	TRBD1	TRBJ1-1	CSAKGQEGTEAFF	TGCAGCGCGAAGGGACAGGAAGGCACTGAAGCTTTCTTT
TRBV5-6	.	.	TRBJ1-1	CASSPGLMGSEAFF	TGTGCCAGCAGCCCGGGACTAATGGGATCTGAAGCTTTCTTT
TRBV2	.	.	TRBJ1-5	CASSYDSFLGNQPQHF	TGTGCCAGCAGTTACGACAGTTTTTTGGGCAATCAGCCCCAGCATTTT
TRBV28	.	.	TRBJ2-3	CASSSSPGQGTDTQYF	TGTGCCAGCAGTTCTTCCCCTGGCCAGGGCACAGATACGCAGTATTTT
TRBV6-5	.	TRBD1	TRBJ2-5	CASSRGQGATQYF	TGTGCCAGCAGTCGGGGACAGGGCGCGACCCAGTACTTC
TRBV14	.	TRBD1	TRBJ2-7	CASSQDLWRDRVAEQYF	TGTGCCAGCAGCCAAGACCTCTGGCGGGACAGGGTTGCCGAGCAGTACTTC
TRBV6-6	.	.	TRBJ1-5	CASTPRDTWNQPQHF	TGTGCCAGCACCCCGAGGGACACTTGGAATCAGCCCCAGCATTTT
TRBV7-9	.	.	TRBJ1-1	CASSNRGGAGTEAFF	TGTGCCAGCAGCAACCGGGGAGGGGCGGGTACTGAAGCTTTCTTT
TRBV28	.	TRBD1	TRBJ2-7	CASSRRQGISYEQYF	TGTGCCAGCAGTCGCAGACAGGGGATAAGCTACGAGCAGTACTTC
TRBV29-1	.	.	TRBJ2-5	CSVVGETQYF	TGCAGCGTTGTCGGAGAGACCCAGTACTTC
TRBV30	.	.	TRBJ2-6	CAWSVGSGANVLTF	TGTGCCTGGAGTGTCGGGTCTGGGGCCAACGTCCTGACTTTC
TRBV2	.	TRBD1	TRBJ2-7	CASSEGTGALYEQYF	TGTGCCAGCAGTGAAGGAACAGGGGCGCTCTACGAGCAGTACTTC
TRBV2	once	.	TRBJ2-7	CASEGDSYEQYF	TGTGCCAGCGAGGGGGATTCCTACGAGCAGTACTTC
TRBV13	.	TRBD2	TRBJ2-1	CASSLGREVYNEQFF	TGTGCCAGCAGCTTAGGGCGGGAGGTCTACAATGAGCAGTTCTTC
TRBV9	.	TRBD1	TRBJ1-4	CASSVGTGNEKLFF	TGTGCCAGCAGCGTAGGGACAGGGAATGAAAAACTGTTTTTT
TRBV4-1	.	TRBD1	TRBJ2-1	CASSKFPGTGGENEQFF	TGCGCCAGCAGTAAATTTCCCGGGACAGGGGGCGAAAATGAGCAGTTCTTC